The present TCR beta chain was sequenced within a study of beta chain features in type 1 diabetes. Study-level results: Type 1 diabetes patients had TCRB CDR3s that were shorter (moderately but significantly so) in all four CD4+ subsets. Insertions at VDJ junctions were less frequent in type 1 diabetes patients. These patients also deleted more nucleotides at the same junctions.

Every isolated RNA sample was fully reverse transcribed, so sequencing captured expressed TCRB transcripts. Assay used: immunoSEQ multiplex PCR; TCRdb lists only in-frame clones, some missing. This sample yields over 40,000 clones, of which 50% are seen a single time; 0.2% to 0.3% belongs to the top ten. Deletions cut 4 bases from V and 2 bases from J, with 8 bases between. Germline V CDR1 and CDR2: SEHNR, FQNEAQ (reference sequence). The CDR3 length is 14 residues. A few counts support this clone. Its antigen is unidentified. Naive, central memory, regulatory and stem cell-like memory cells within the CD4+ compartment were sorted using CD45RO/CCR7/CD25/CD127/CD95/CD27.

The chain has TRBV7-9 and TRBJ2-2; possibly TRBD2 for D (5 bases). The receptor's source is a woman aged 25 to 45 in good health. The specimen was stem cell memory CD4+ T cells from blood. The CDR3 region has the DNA TGTGCCAGCAGCTCAGGACTCAACACCGGGGAGCTGTTTTTT. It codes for CASSSGLNTGELFF.